This T cell receptor (beta chain) was sequenced in a study of blood T cell repertoires in COVID-19. V gave up 4 bases and J gave up 3 bases; unmatched junction bases: 4. The CDR3 covers 14 residues. CDR1 is GTSNPN and CDR2 is SVGIG in the germline V gene (reference sequence). Under the authors' procedure: Nucleated cell counts were estimated from reference gene primer amplification. Sequenced by immunoSEQ multiplex PCR; TCRdb stores in-frame clones only, minus some. V, J and clone size are taken as reported in that table, and D and trimming were inferred from the DNA itself. In the table there are tens of thousands of clones, around 81% of which are singletons.

This TCR was sampled from a man older than 75 with acute or convalescent COVID-19. J is TRBJ2-7 and V is TRBV30; 12 nucleotides agree with TRBD2. Sample: peripheral blood. The CDR3 spells CAWTVGLAGYEQYF. The CDR3 bases are TGTGCCTGGACCGTGGGACTAGCGGGCTACGAGCAGTACTTC.